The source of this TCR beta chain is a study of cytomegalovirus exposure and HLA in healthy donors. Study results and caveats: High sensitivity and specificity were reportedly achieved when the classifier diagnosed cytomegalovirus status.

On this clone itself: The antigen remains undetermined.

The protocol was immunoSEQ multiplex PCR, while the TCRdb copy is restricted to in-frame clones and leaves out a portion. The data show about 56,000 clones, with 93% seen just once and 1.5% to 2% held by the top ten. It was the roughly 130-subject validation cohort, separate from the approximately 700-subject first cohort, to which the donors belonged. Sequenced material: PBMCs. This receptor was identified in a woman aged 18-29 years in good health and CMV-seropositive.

The CDR3 nucleotides are TGTGCCTGGTCCAGGGGGCGGAGGAACGAGCAGTACTTC. This sequence encodes CAWSRGRRNEQYF. The chain uses TRBV30 and TRBJ2-7; 8 bases line up with TRBD1. With V trimmed by 5 bases and J by 5 bases, 8 bases remained unmatched. The CDR3 extends over 13 amino acids. From germline, CDR1 is GTSNPN and CDR2 SVGIG (reference sequence).